This TCR beta chain was sequenced during a study of identical twins. Study observations and caveats: Less excess twin sharing appeared in beta out-of-frame sequences. Twin-shared out-of-frame alpha sequences were enriched for low generation probability. Zero-insertion analyses might be partly confounded by invariant T cells like MAIT and iNKT.

Concerning this clonotype itself: Its antigen is unidentified.

A universal primer binding site was introduced by template switching. The final cDNA contained unique molecular identifiers. TCRdb called the 5' RACE reads again in MiXCR, with one record for every CDR3 protein. This sample has about 1.7 million distinct CDR3 sequences, with roughly a third found just once. After removal of 3 bases from V and 11 bases from J, the junction contained 2 bases not matched to a gene. Germline lookup yields CDR1 GTSNPN and CDR2 SVGIG (reference sequence). This CDR3 has 11 residues. The sample taken for sequencing was cord blood. The chain links TRBV30 to TRBJ1-2; 11 bases agree with TRBD1. The origin of this receptor is a newborn girl in good health. The CDR3 reads CAWRDRGQYTF. CDR3 coding DNA: TGTGCCTGGAGGGACAGGGGGCAATACACCTTC. Full variable domain (remainder filled in from reference TRBV30 and TRBJ1-2): SQTIHQWPATLVQPVGSPLSLECTVEGTSNPNLYWYRQAAGRGLQLLFYSVGIGQISSEVPQNLSASRPQDRQFILSSKKLLLSDSGFYLCAWRDRGQYTFGSGTRLTVV.